The entry that follows covers one TCR beta chain sequence. Only in-frame clones appear in the TCRdb table, and some are missing; sequencing was by immunoSEQ multiplex PCR. The sample includes tens of thousands of clones, 88% of them seen just once. These data belong to a study of control samples from healthy donors and cancer patients. Germline V gene data show CDR1 as MDHEN and CDR2 as SYDVKM. V gave up 3 bases and J gave up 3 bases; unmatched junction bases: 10. This CDR3 has 17 amino acids. The chain links TRBV28 to TRBJ1-2, with TRBD1 identical over 10 bases. This TCR was sampled from a man between 50 and 59 years old in good health. Sequenced material: blood. The DNA for the CDR3 is TGTGCCAGCAGTTTGGGACAGGGGTCGACCATCTACTATGGCTACACCTTC. It codes for CASSLGQGSTIYYGYTF.